The 3 T cell receptor beta chains reported below all come from one sample, sequenced in a study of T cells in localized non-small cell lung cancer. Generated by immunoSEQ multiplex PCR, the TCRdb table keeps only in-frame clones and is missing some. Of roughly 900 clones in the sample, about 26% were seen once. The sequencing used normal lung tissue next to the tumor, collected before any cancer treatment. The source of these receptors is a man between 35 and 75 years old with stage II lung adenocarcinoma.

This clone showed up just a few times. The chain links TRBV29-1 to TRBJ2-7, with D perhaps matching TRBD1 (5 bases). CDR3 length: 14 residues. Germline CDR1 SQVTM, CDR2 ANQGSEA. Trimming stripped 4 bases from V and 1 base from J, with 14 bases between. CDR3 sequence reads: CSVVDRSFSYEQYF. For the CDR3, the DNA is TGCAGCGTTGTTGACAGAAGTTTTTCCTACGAGCAGTACTTC.

The chain uses TRBV5-1 and TRBJ2-1; 11 nucleotides match TRBD2. V was clipped by 4 bases and J by 8 bases; unmatched bases: 5. The CDR3 extends over 14 amino acids. CDR1 and CDR2 (germline): SGHRS, YFSETQ. CDR3 in DNA: TGCGCCAGCAGCGAATTAGCGGGAGGGCATGAGCAGTTCTTC. Translation: CASSELAGGHEQFF.

The CDR3 DNA follows: TGTGCCAGCAGCTTAGGACACTCCCCGGAGACCCAGTACTTC. As protein: CASSLGHSPETQYF. The chain joins TRBV11-3 to TRBJ2-5; D remains unclear. The length of the CDR3 is 14 residues. V shed 1 base and J shed 5 bases, with 11 bases lying between them. Germline V CDR1 and CDR2: SGHNT, YENEEA.